Shown below are 8 T cell receptor beta chains from a single sample sequenced in a study of cytomegalovirus exposure and HLA in healthy donors. The primer mix had 60 Vbeta and 13 Jbeta primers. Data came from immunoSEQ multiplex PCR; TCRdb stores just in-frame clones and leaves some out. Here the sample spans fewer than 200,000 clones, approximately 80% being singletons. The specimen sequenced was PBMCs. The receptors shown here come from a woman aged 18-29 years in good health and CMV-seronegative.

This chain connects TRBV29-1 to TRBJ2-2; 10 positions agree with TRBD1. The germline CDR1 and CDR2 sequences are SQVTM and ANQGSEA. The CDR3 totals 13 residues. V shed 8 bases and J 7 bases; nucleotides not matched to a gene: 7. Here the CDR3 DNA reads TGCAGCACCCAAGGGACAGGGGTCGGGGAGCTGTTTTTT. It translates to CSTQGTGVGELFF.

The rearrangement uses TRBV28 and TRBJ1-5; D call uncertain. Trimming cost V 2 bases and J 3 bases, with 5 bases left between them. Germline V CDR1 and CDR2: MDHEN, SYDVKM. The CDR3 length is 13 residues. The CDR3 here is CASSLAVNQPQHF. The CDR3 DNA follows: TGTGCCAGCAGTTTAGCAGTCAATCAGCCCCAGCATTTT.

This sequence joins TRBV11-2 and TRBJ1-1; 8 nucleotides agree with TRBD1. Germline assignment: CDR1 SGHAT and CDR2 FQNNGV. The CDR3 extends over 18 amino acids. V was pared by 7 bases and J by 9 bases, with 25 bases of the junction left unmatched. CDR3 in amino acids: CASNPNMGLDRGGVKAFF. Here the CDR3 DNA reads TGTGCCAGCAACCCGAATATGGGGTTAGACAGGGGAGGTGTTAAAGCTTTCTTT.

As regards this clone: The junction departs from germline at one end; a sequencing error may be responsible. The chain joins TRBV7-9 to TRBJ1-4; D is possibly TRBD1 (5 bases). This CDR3 is 16 amino acids long. Germline V gene lookup returns CDR1 SEHNR and CDR2 FQNEAQ (reference sequence). Here the CDR3 DNA reads TGTTCCAGCAGCCATCGGGTCAGCTCCAGGGCTGAAAAACTGTTTTTT. Translated, it gives CSSSHRVSSRAEKLFF.

V and J are TRBV29-1 and TRBJ2-1, with 7 nucleotides matching TRBD2. This CDR3 is built from 16 residues. Trimming removed 7 bases from V and 3 bases from J; junction bases left unmatched: 15. Germline V gives CDR1 SQVTM, CDR2 ANQGSEA. The CDR3 bases are TGCAGCGCGAGGTCCCGGGGGGTAGCGATCTACAATGAGCAGTTCTTC. Its protein product is CSARSRGVAIYNEQFF.

The rearrangement links TRBV28 to TRBJ2-6, with D maybe TRBD2 (5 bases). Between the trimmed V and J ends, which lost 4 bases and 3 bases, there was a span of 19 bases. The CDR3 totals 18 residues. The germline V gene encodes CDR1 MDHEN and CDR2 SYDVKM. The CDR3 DNA reads as TGTGCCAGCAGTTGGCAGGAGGCCGGAGTGAATGGGGCCAACGTCCTGACTTTC. It codes for CASSWQEAGVNGANVLTF.

CDR3 coding DNA: TGTGCCAGCAGCCTACTGGGACAGCCTTACAATGAGCAGTTCTTC. It is translated as CASSLLGQPYNEQFF. This chain connects TRBV27 to TRBJ2-1; TRBD1 agrees at 7 bases. CDR1 is MNHEY, CDR2 SMNVEV, per germline (reference sequence). The V and J ends lost 6 bases and 4 bases, in that order; junction bases with no gene match: 9. The CDR3 spans 15 residues.

The rearrangement uses TRBV11-3 and TRBJ2-7, with 7 positions matching TRBD2. The length of the CDR3 is 15 residues. CDR1 and CDR2 (germline): SGHNT, YENEEA. The trim removed 5 bases at V and 0 bases at J, leaving 7 bases unmatched. The CDR3 DNA is TGTGCCAGCAGCACCCTAGCGGTTAGCTCCTACGAGCAGTACTTC. Translated, it gives CASSTLAVSSYEQYF.